By share, the clone carrying this TCR beta chain ranks as medium-sized. Its antigen is still unknown. V was pared by 0 bases and J by 14 bases, with 14 bases between. Germline values: CDR1 ENHRY, CDR2 SYGVKD. The CDR3 spans 14 residues. This entry comes from a study of liver allograft versus peripheral blood T cells. Turning to the study itself: Comparative analysis was performed on T cell receptor repertoires from transplanted livers and from recipients' peripheral blood. General observations from the study: Reportedly, the T cell receptor repertoires inside liver allografts were not the same as those in peripheral blood.

Via MiXCR, TCRdb re-called the reads, giving one row per CDR3 protein. This sample carries under 5,000 distinct CDR3 sequences, 13% to 15% of them seen once, and the ten largest clones take over 9.5%. The rearrangement joins TRBV10-3 to TRBJ1-6; D is unclear. The TCR comes from a human patient who had a liver transplant. A share of the T cells may be of graft donor origin. Here the CDR3 DNA reads TGTGCCATCAGTGAGTCGGATGGCCGATCAGCCCTCCACTTT. Its protein is CAISESDGRSALHF.